The present TCR beta chain was sequenced within a study of response to subunit inactivated influenza vaccine. Study-wide results and limits: Seasonal influenza vaccination, on each occasion, was suggested by the authors to recruit few new T cells.

MiXCR, applied by TCRdb to the RT-PCR reads, yields one record per CDR3 protein. The table lists more than 450,000 distinct CDR3 sequences, about 12% of them singletons, with about 9.4% in the top ten. As for this clonotype: Antigen specificity is unknown.

The length of the CDR3 is 14 residues. Germline values: CDR1 DFQATT, CDR2 SNEGSKA (reference sequence). The germline V and J ends were trimmed by 5 bases and 0 bases, with 8 bases remaining between them. This chain uses TRBV20-1 with TRBJ2-6; no definite D call. This TCR was recovered from a man in his forties or fifties who received an inactivated influenza vaccine. The specimen comprised PBMCs from blood, sampled on the day of vaccination. The CDR3 reads CSAVVSSGANVLTF. DNA for the CDR3: TGCAGTGCTGTTGTAAGCTCTGGGGCCAACGTCCTGACTTTC.